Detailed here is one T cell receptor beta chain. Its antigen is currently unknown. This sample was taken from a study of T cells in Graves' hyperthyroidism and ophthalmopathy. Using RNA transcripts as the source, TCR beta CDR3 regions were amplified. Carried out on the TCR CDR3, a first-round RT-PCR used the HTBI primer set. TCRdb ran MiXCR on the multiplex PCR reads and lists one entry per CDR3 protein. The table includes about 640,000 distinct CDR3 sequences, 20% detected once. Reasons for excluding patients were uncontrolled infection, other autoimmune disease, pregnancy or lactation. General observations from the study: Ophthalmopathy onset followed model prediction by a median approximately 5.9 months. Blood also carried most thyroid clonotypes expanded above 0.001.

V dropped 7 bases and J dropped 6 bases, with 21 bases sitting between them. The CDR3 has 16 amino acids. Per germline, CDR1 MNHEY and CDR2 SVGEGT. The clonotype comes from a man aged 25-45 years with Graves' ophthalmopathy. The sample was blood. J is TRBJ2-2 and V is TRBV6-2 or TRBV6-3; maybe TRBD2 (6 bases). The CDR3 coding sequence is TGTGCCAGCACTACCTTCTCGGGACTTCAACCCGGGGAGCTGTTTTTT. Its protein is CASTTFSGLQPGELFF.